One and the same sample provided the 10 T cell receptor beta chains below, sequenced in a study of T cells after yellow fever vaccination. TCRdb called the 5' RACE reads again in MiXCR, with one record for every CDR3 protein. The repertoire includes about 150,000 distinct CDR3 sequences, approximately 6% of them detected once, and nearly 3% sits in the top ten. This sample comprised CD4+ T cells sorted from PBMCs, obtained on the day of the first yellow fever vaccination. Source of these receptors: a man between 18 and 29 years old who received the YFV17D yellow fever vaccine.

This clonotype was detected many times. This chain links TRBV7-2 with TRBJ2-3; a possible D gene is TRBD2 (6 bases). Germline-derived CDR1 and CDR2 are SGHTA and FQGNSA. V was trimmed by 2 bases and J by 6 bases, leaving 6 bases between them. This CDR3 is built from 12 residues. CDR3 in DNA: TGTGCCAGCAGCTTACTAGCGGATACGCAGTATTTT. It yields the protein CASSLLADTQYF. The variable domain in full, with the rest retrieved from reference TRBV7-2 and TRBJ2-3, is GAGVSQSPSNKVTEKGKDVELRCDPISGHTALYWYRQSLGQGLEFLIYFQGNSAPDKSGLPSDRFSAERTGGSVSTLTIQRTQQEDSAVYLCASSLLADTQYFGPGTRLTVL.

There are many counts of this clonotype. The chain uses TRBV10-1 and TRBJ2-1; D gene uncertain. The V end lost 3 bases, the J end lost 10 bases, and 10 bases lay between the germline ends. The CDR3 length is 12 residues. Germline V gene lookup returns CDR1 WNHNN and CDR2 SYGVQD (reference sequence). In DNA form, the CDR3 reads TGCGCCAGCAGTGACAGCTCCAGGGAGCAGTTCTTC. Its translation is CASSDSSREQFF.

This clonotype has a count of ten or more. This chain connects TRBV29-1 to TRBJ2-4; TRBD1 might be the D (6 bases). Trimming left V 5 bases short and J 3 bases short, with 11 bases between. CDR1 is SQVTM, CDR2 ANQGSEA, per germline. The CDR3 spans 13 residues. CDR3 amino acids: CSVTPGVKNIQYF. DNA of the CDR3: TGCAGCGTTACCCCAGGGGTCAAAAACATTCAGTACTTC.

In this sample, this clonotype turned up a few times. The chain recombines TRBV19 with TRBJ1-4; 11 bases are shared with TRBD1. J lost 3 bases, V lost 8 bases, and 8 bases had no gene match. The CDR3 extends over 16 amino acids. Germline V lookup: CDR1 LNHDA, CDR2 SQIVND (reference sequence). The CDR3 is CASGPDRGRANEKLFF. CDR3 coding DNA: TGTGCCAGTGGGCCGGACAGGGGGCGCGCTAATGAAAAACTGTTTTTT.

This clonotype has ten or more counts. The gene calls are TRBV2 and TRBJ2-3; 10 bases match TRBD2. The junction had 5 bases not matched to a gene; V was cut back by 11 bases and J by 0 bases. The CDR3 loop spans 14 amino acids. CDR1 is SNHLY and CDR2 is FYNNEI in the germline V gene. DNA of the CDR3: TGTGCCGGAAAGCGGGGGGGCAGCACAGATACGCAGTATTTT. The encoded protein is CAGKRGGSTDTQYF.

The rearrangement links TRBV7-8 to TRBJ2-7; D is perhaps TRBD2 (6 bases). The CDR3 runs to 13 residues. Trimming shortened V by 4 bases and J by 3 bases, and 10 bases separated the two germline ends. Germline V gene lookup returns CDR1 SGHVS and CDR2 FQNEAQ. The CDR3 DNA is TGTGCCAGCAGCTCGGGACTTCTCTACGAGCAGTACGTC. Its protein product is CASSSGLLYEQYV.

The CDR3 sequence is CSAREVGVRKTQYF. CDR3 DNA: TGCAGTGCTAGAGAGGTGGGGGTTCGGAAGACCCAGTACTTC. The genes are TRBV20-1 and TRBJ2-5, with D tentatively TRBD1 or TRBD2 (5 bases each). Trimming stripped 0 bases from V and 6 bases from J, with 14 bases between. In germline, CDR1 is DFQATT, CDR2 SNEGSKA (reference sequence). There are 14 residues in the CDR3.

This clonotype has only one observation. Being one base from a much bigger clone, this may be a read error. The chain links TRBV4-3 to TRBJ1-2; D is unresolved. The CDR3 is made up of 17 amino acids. CDR1 is LGHNA and CDR2 is YSLEER in the germline V gene. V gave up 4 bases and J gave up 2 bases, with 20 bases separating them. The CDR3 nucleotides read TGCGCCAGCAGCCTTGAAGCAGAGGTTGGTAGAAACTATGGCTACACCTTC. Amino acids: CASSLEAEVGRNYGYTF.

This rearrangement joins TRBV12-3 or TRBV12-4 to TRBJ2-3; D unresolved. The CDR3 loop spans 14 amino acids. With 5 bases removed from V and 2 bases from J, the gap between germline ends came to 11 bases. CDR3 amino acids: CASSLDWNTDTQYF. The CDR3, as DNA: TGTGCCAGCAGTCTCGACTGGAACACAGATACGCAGTATTTT.

This clonotype showed up many times. The rearrangement links TRBV12-3 or TRBV12-4 to TRBJ1-6; tentatively, D is TRBD1 (6 bases). This CDR3 is 16 amino acids long. Trimming took 5 bases from V and 4 from J, leaving 15 bases between them. For the CDR3, the DNA is TGTGCCAGCAGTCCCGGGGGCCATTCATATAATTCACCCCTCCACTTT. Amino acids: CASSPGGHSYNSPLHF.